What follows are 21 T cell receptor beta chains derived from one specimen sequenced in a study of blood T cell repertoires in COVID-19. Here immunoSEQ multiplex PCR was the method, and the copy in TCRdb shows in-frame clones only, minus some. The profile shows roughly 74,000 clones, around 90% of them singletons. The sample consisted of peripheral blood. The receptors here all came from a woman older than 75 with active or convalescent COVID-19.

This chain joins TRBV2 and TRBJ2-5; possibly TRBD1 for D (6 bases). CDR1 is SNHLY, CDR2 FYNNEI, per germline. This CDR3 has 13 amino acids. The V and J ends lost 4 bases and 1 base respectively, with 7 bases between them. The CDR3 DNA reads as TGTGCCAGCAGTGTGGACAGCCAAGAGACCCAGTACTTC. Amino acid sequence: CASSVDSQETQYF.

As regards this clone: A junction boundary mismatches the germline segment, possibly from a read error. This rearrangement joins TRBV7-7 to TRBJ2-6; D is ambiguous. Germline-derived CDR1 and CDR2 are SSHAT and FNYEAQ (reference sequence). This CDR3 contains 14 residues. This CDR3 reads CASSPSPGANVLTF. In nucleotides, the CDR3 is TGTGCTAGCAGCCCCTCTCCTGGGGCCAACGTCCTGACTTTC.

CDR3 in DNA: TGTGCCAGTTCTACAGGGACCGCGGTATATGAAAAACTGTTTTTT. This codes for CASSTGTAVYEKLFF. This chain links TRBV6-5 with TRBJ1-4, with D maybe TRBD1 (6 bases). This CDR3 contains 15 residues. Germline lookup yields CDR1 MNHEY and CDR2 SVGAGI. Deletions cut 9 bases from V and 6 bases from J, with 20 bases between.

In nucleotides, the CDR3 is TGCGCCAGCAGCTTGGGGTGGGGGCGAGACTATGGCTACACCTTC. Translating it yields CASSLGWGRDYGYTF. The genes are TRBV5-1 and TRBJ1-2; D might be TRBD1 (6 bases). Trimming pared 0 bases from V and 3 bases from J, leaving 12 bases between. This CDR3 contains 15 residues. Looked up from germline, CDR1 is SGHRS and CDR2 is YFSETQ. Filled out from reference TRBV5-1 and TRBJ1-2, the complete variable domain reads KAGVTQTPRYLIKTRGQQVTLSCSPISGHRSVSWYQQTPGQGLQFLFEYFSETQRNKGNFPGRFSGRQFSNSRSEMNVSTLELGDSALYLCASSLGWGRDYGYTFGSGTRLTVV.

CDR3 DNA: TGTGCCAGCAGTCCCAGGACAGGGGGTTATGAAAAACTGTTTTTT. Translation: CASSPRTGGYEKLFF. The V call is TRBV27, the J call TRBJ1-4; 10 nucleotides agree with TRBD1. From germline, CDR1 is MNHEY and CDR2 SMNVEV (reference sequence). The V segment lost 5 bases and the J segment 6 bases; nucleotides outside the gene matches: 6. The CDR3 runs 15 residues.

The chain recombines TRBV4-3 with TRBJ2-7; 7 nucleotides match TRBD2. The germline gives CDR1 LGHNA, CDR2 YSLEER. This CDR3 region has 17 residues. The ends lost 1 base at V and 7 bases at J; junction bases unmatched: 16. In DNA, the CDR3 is TGCGCCAGCAGCCAAGCGGTTGTGGCGGGAGTCCTGGGGGAGCAGTACTTC. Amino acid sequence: CASSQAVVAGVLGEQYF.

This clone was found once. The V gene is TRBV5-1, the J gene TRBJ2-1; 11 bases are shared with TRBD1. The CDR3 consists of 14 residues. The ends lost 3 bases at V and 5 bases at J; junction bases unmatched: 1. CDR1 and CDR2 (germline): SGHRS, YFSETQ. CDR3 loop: CASSWTGGNNEQFF. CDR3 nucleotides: TGCGCCAGCAGCTGGACAGGGGGCAACAATGAGCAGTTCTTC.

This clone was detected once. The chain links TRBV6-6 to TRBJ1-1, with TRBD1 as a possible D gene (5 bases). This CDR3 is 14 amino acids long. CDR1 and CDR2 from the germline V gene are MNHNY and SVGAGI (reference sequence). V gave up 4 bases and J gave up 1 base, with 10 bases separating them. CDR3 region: CASSFPDKNTEAFF. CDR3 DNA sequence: TGTGCCAGCAGTTTCCCGGACAAGAACACTGAAGCTTTCTTT.

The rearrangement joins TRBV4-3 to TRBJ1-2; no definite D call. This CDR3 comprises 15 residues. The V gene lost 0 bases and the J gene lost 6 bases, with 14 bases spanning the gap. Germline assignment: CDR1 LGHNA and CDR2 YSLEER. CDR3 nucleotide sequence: TGCGCCAGCAGCCAAGATGACTTAATGAGAGATGGCTACACCTTC. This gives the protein CASSQDDLMRDGYTF.

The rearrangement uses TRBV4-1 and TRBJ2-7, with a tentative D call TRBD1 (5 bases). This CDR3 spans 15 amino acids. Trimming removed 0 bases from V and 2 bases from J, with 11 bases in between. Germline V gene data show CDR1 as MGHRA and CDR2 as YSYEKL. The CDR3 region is CASSQDQGRAYEQYF. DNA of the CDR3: TGCGCCAGCAGCCAAGATCAGGGCAGAGCCTACGAGCAGTACTTC.

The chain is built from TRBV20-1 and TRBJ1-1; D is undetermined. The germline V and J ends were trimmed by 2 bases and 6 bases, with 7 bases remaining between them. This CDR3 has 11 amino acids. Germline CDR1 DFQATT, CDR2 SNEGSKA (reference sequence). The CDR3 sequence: CSARIVAEAFF. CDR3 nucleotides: TGCAGTGCTAGAATAGTAGCTGAAGCTTTCTTT.

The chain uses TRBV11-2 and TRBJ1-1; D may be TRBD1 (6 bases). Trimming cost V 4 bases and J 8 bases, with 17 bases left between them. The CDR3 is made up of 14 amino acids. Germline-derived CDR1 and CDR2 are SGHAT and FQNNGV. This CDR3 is CASSWTVGRAEAFF. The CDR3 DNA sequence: TGTGCCAGCAGCTGGACAGTCGGGAGGGCGGAAGCTTTCTTT.

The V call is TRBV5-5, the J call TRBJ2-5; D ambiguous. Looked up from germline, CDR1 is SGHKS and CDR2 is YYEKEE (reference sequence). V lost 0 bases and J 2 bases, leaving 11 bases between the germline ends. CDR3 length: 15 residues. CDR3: CASSLVGSRQETQYF. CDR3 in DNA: TGTGCCAGCAGCTTGGTTGGTAGCAGACAAGAGACCCAGTACTTC.

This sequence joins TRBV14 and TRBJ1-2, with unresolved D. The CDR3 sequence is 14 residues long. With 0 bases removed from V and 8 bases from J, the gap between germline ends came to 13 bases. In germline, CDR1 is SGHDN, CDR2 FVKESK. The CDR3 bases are TGTGCCAGCAGCCAAGACCGGGAGGCCGGGGGCTACACCTTC. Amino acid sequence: CASSQDREAGGYTF.

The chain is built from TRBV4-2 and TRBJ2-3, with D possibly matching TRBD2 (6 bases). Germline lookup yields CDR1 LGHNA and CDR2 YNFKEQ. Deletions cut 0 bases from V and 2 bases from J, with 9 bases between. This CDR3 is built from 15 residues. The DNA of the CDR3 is TGTGCCAGCAGCCAAGAGGGCGGGACCACAGATACGCAGTATTTT. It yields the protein CASSQEGGTTDTQYF.

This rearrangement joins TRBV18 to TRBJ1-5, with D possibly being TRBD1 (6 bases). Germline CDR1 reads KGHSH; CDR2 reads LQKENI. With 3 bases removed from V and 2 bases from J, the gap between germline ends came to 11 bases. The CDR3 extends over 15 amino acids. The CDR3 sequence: CASSPRQDRNQPQHF. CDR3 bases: TGTGCCAGCTCACCCCGACAGGATCGCAATCAGCCCCAGCATTTT.

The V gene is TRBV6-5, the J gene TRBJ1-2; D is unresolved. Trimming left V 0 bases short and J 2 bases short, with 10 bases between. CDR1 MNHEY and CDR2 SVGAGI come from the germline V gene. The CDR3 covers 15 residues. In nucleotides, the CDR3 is TGTGCCAGCAGTTACTCGGGCGGGAGGAACTATGGCTACACCTTC. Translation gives CASSYSGGRNYGYTF.

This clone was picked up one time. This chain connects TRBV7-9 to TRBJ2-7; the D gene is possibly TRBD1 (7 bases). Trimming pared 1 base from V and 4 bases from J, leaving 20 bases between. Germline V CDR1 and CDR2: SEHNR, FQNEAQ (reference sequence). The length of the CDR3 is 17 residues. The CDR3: CASSLGGVQGVFYEQYF. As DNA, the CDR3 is TGTGCCAGCAGCTTAGGCGGGGTGCAGGGGGTATTTTACGAGCAGTACTTC.

The CDR3 is CASSQNGHTDTQYF. The CDR3 bases are TGTGCCAGCAGCCAAAACGGACACACAGATACGCAGTATTTT. The chain employs TRBV3-1 (or the pseudogene TRBV3-2) and TRBJ2-3, with TRBD1 as a possible D gene (5 bases). CDR3 length: 14 amino acids. Germline CDR1 reads LGHDT; CDR2 reads YNNKEL (reference sequence). Trimming left V 2 bases short and J 2 bases short, with 8 bases between.

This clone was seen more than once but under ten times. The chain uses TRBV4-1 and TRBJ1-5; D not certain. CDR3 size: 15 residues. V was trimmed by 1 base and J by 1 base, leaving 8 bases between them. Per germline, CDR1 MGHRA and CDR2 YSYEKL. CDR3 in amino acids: CASSQAWRSNQPQHF. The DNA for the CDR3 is TGCGCCAGCAGCCAAGCGTGGAGAAGCAATCAGCCCCAGCATTTT.

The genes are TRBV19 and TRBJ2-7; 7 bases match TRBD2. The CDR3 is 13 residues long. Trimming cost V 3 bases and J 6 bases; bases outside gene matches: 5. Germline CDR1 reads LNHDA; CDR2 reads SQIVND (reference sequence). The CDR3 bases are TGTGCCAGTAGTATGGGCCGGGGGGTCGAGCAGTACTTC. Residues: CASSMGRGVEQYF.